This T cell receptor (beta chain) is drawn from a study of radiotherapy plus CTLA-4 blockade in lung cancer. The overall study: Among all patients, about 19% showed objective responses, while about 30% had disease control.

Participants had chemo-refractory metastatic non-small-cell lung cancer and were treated with focal radiation plus ipilimumab CTLA-4 blockade. The study's findings and limits: Radiotherapy plus ipilimumab was followed by expansion in blood of tumor-derived TCR clones. How blood T cell clones changed early, along with interferon-beta, reportedly forecast response best.

The repertoire was sequenced with immunoSEQ multiplex PCR; TCRdb's copy has only in-frame clones and lacks some. This sample yields tens of thousands of clones, of which over 75% are seen a single time; 7.7% belongs to the top ten. The CDR3 is 15 amino acids. V was trimmed by 3 bases and J by 5 bases, leaving 14 bases between them. Germline V gives CDR1 LNHDA, CDR2 SQIVND (reference sequence). In the case of this clone: Its cognate antigen is unknown.

The sample here was peripheral blood, taken from a patient treated with radiotherapy plus ipilimumab. The clonotype comes from a human donor with non-small cell lung cancer who had stable disease on radiotherapy plus ipilimumab. The V gene is TRBV19, the J gene TRBJ1-5; perhaps TRBD1 as D (6 bases). For the CDR3, the DNA is TGTGCCAGTAGTATGGACAGCAATGAGGATCAGCCCCAGCATTTT. Translation: CASSMDSNEDQPQHF.